The 32 T cell receptor beta chains reported below all come from one sample, sequenced in a study of OX40 agonist ivuxolimab in advanced cancers. TCRdb's copy holds only in-frame clones and misses some; the assay was immunoSEQ multiplex PCR. Of some 94,000 clones listed, 92% are singletons. The sequencing used CD4+ or CD8+ T cells sorted from blood, collected in a trial of the OX40 agonist ivuxolimab. The receptors were sampled from an adult with an advanced solid tumor such as melanoma, head and neck, liver or kidney cancer.

The chain has TRBV28 and TRBJ1-5, with D perhaps matching TRBD1 (5 bases). The CDR3 runs 12 residues. Germline CDR1 reads MDHEN; CDR2 reads SYDVKM. With 8 bases removed from V and 2 bases from J, the gap between germline ends came to 7 bases. The CDR3 nucleotides are TGTGCCAGCGGGACCGGCAATCAGCCCCAGCATTTT. This translates into CASGTGNQPQHF. Combining the CDR3 with reference TRBV28 and TRBJ1-5 gives the whole variable domain DVKVTQSSRYLVKRTGEKVFLECVQDMDHENMFWYRQDPGLGLRLIYFSYDVKMKEKGDIPEGYSVSREKKERFSLILESASTNQTSMYLCASGTGNQPQHFGDGTRLSIL.

This clone has a single count. This chain connects TRBV7-2 to TRBJ2-3; 8 nucleotides agree with TRBD1. Germline CDR1 is SGHTA and CDR2 is FQGNSA. This CDR3 contains 14 residues. Germline trimming cut 8 bases from V and 6 bases from J; bases unmatched to any gene: 10. The CDR3 region has the DNA TGTGCCAGCGGAGACAGGGGCTTGTTGGATACGCAGTATTTT. Translating it yields CASGDRGLLDTQYF.

The chain carries TRBV5-6 and TRBJ2-5; perhaps TRBD1 as D (5 bases). Germline CDR1 is SGHDT and CDR2 is YYEEEE. Between the trimmed V and J ends, which lost 3 bases and 5 bases, there was a span of 14 bases. The length of the CDR3 is 14 residues. CDR3 in amino acids: CASSYGAGLETQYF. CDR3 DNA: TGTGCCAGCAGCTATGGGGCAGGGTTGGAGACCCAGTACTTC.

This sequence joins TRBV9 and TRBJ2-3; 7 nucleotides align to TRBD2. V gave up 1 base and J gave up 0 bases; unmatched junction bases: 8. Germline CDR1 and CDR2: SGDLS and YYNGEE. The CDR3 spans 17 residues. In DNA, the CDR3 is TGTGCCAGCAGCGTAAGCGGCGGGAGCGCTAGCACAGATACGCAGTATTTT. It is translated as CASSVSGGSASTDTQYF.

J is TRBJ2-2 and V is TRBV19; D gene ambiguous. Germline V gene data show CDR1 as LNHDA and CDR2 as SQIVND (reference sequence). V lost 6 bases to trimming and J lost 7 bases, with 15 bases between them. The length of the CDR3 is 14 residues. The CDR3 bases are TGTGCCAGTAGAAAGTTCGGACCGGACGGGGAGCTGTTTTTT. Translating gives CASRKFGPDGELFF.

The V and J genes are TRBV4-1 and TRBJ2-7; 7 bases align to TRBD1. CDR3 length: 16 amino acids. Germline V lookup: CDR1 MGHRA, CDR2 YSYEKL. Unmatched junction bases numbered 6, after V lost 1 base and J lost 0 bases. The CDR3 here is CASSQGGTASSYEQYF. CDR3 DNA: TGCGCCAGCAGCCAAGGGGGGACAGCCTCCTCCTACGAGCAGTACTTC.

This chain joins TRBV25-1 and TRBJ2-3; D is unresolved. The CDR3 sequence is 12 residues long. V lost 2 bases to trimming and J lost 6 bases, with 6 bases between them. Germline CDR1 reads MGHDK; CDR2 reads SYGVNS. CDR3 DNA sequence: TGTGCCAGCAGTGAACGAGCGGATACGCAGTATTTT. It specifies CASSERADTQYF.

The rearrangement joins TRBV7-2 to TRBJ2-5; 10 bases are shared with TRBD2. V shed 2 bases, J shed 5 bases, and the junction held 8 bases outside the gene matches. CDR1 and CDR2 (germline): SGHTA, FQGNSA. CDR3 length: 16 residues. The CDR3 region is CASSLPPSGGGETQYF. The DNA for the CDR3 is TGTGCCAGCAGCTTACCACCTAGCGGGGGAGGGGAGACCCAGTACTTC.

The chain joins TRBV7-8 to TRBJ2-7, with D tentatively TRBD1 (5 bases). V lost 3 bases, J lost 4 bases, and 10 bases lay in between. The CDR3 contains 13 residues. CDR1 and CDR2 (germline): SGHVS, FQNEAQ. CDR3 in amino acids: CASSLLQAYEQYF. The CDR3 nucleotides read TGTGCCAGCAGCTTGTTACAGGCTTACGAGCAGTACTTC.

The chain links TRBV5-6 to TRBJ1-6, with 7 bases that match TRBD1. This CDR3 is built from 15 residues. V was pared by 0 bases and J by 4 bases, with 1 base of the junction left unmatched. Germline assignment: CDR1 SGHDT and CDR2 YYEEEE. The chain's CDR3 is CASSLDRGYNSPLHF. The CDR3 DNA is TGTGCCAGCAGCTTGGACAGGGGATATAATTCACCCCTCCACTTT. The full variable domain, completed using reference TRBV5-6 and TRBJ1-6, is DAGVTQSPTHLIKTRGQQVTLRCSPKSGHDTVSWYQQALGQGPQFIFQYYEEEERQRGNFPDRFSGHQFPNYSSELNVNALLLGDSALYLCASSLDRGYNSPLHFGNGTRLTVT.

V usage is TRBV5-8 and J usage is TRBJ1-2; a weak D match, TRBD1 (5 bases). Germline V gene sequence: CDR1 SGHTS, CDR2 YDEGEE. V lost 4 bases to trimming and J lost 4 bases, with 11 bases between them. This CDR3 contains 13 residues. Here the CDR3 reads CASSPGGTYGYTF. The CDR3 DNA reads as TGTGCCAGCAGCCCGGGGGGGACCTATGGCTACACCTTC.

The CDR3 region is CASSLSTNGANVLTF. CDR3 DNA: TGTGCCAGCAGCTTGAGTACTAACGGGGCCAACGTCCTGACTTTC. The V and J genes are TRBV7-3 and TRBJ2-6; no reliable D call. V shed 3 bases and J shed 4 bases, with 10 bases lying between them. Germline CDR1 and CDR2: SGHTA and FQGTGA. The length of the CDR3 is 15 residues. Complete variable domain (other parts from reference TRBV7-3 and TRBJ2-6): GAGVSQTPSNKVTEKGKYVELRCDPISGHTALYWYRQSLGQGPEFLIYFQGTGAADDSGLPNDRFFAVRPEGSVSTLKIQRTERGDSAVYLCASSLSTNGANVLTFGAGSRLTVL.

This chain links TRBV29-1 with TRBJ1-2; D is unresolved. Trimming shortened V by 2 bases and J by 6 bases, and 7 bases separated the two germline ends. Looked up from germline, CDR1 is SQVTM and CDR2 is ANQGSEA. The length of the CDR3 is 11 residues. The CDR3 DNA is TGCAGCGTTGAACGCGCCGATGGCTACACCTTC. Amino acids: CSVERADGYTF.

A single count supports this clone. The rearrangement uses TRBV2 and TRBJ2-5; D is undetermined. Between the trimmed V and J ends, which lost 7 bases and 4 bases, there was a span of 13 bases. The V gene's germline CDR1 is SNHLY and CDR2 FYNNEI. The CDR3 runs to 13 residues. Here the CDR3 reads CASTRRTVETQYF. The CDR3 DNA follows: TGTGCCAGCACACGGAGAACCGTAGAGACCCAGTACTTC.

V gene TRBV9 combines with J gene TRBJ2-1; D is uncertain. Germline values: CDR1 SGDLS, CDR2 YYNGEE. The CDR3 runs to 13 residues. V lost 4 bases to trimming and J lost 10 bases, with 15 bases between them. The chain's CDR3 is CASSLGKGSEQFF. CDR3 sequence (DNA): TGTGCCAGCAGCCTAGGAAAGGGCTCCGAGCAGTTCTTC.

J is TRBJ2-2 and V is TRBV6-6, with no clear D. From germline, CDR1 is MNHNY and CDR2 SVGAGI (reference sequence). The V end was cut by 6 bases, the J end by 2 bases, with 7 bases between. This CDR3 is 13 amino acids long. This chain's CDR3 is CASRSDNTGELFF. The CDR3 DNA is TGTGCCAGCAGATCCGATAACACCGGGGAGCTGTTTTTT.

This chain links TRBV5-3 with TRBJ2-7; D is unresolved. TRBV5-3 is designated an ORF whose function remains uncertain. The CDR3 spans 14 residues. The V gene lost 1 base and the J gene lost 0 bases, with 8 bases spanning the gap. The CDR3 DNA follows: TGTGCCAGAAGCTTGAATAGGGACTCCTACGAGCAGTACTTC. It translates to CARSLNRDSYEQYF.

The rearrangement joins TRBV4-1 to TRBJ2-7, with TRBD1 matching 8 bases. The trim removed 3 bases at V and 2 bases at J, leaving 6 bases unmatched. Per the germline V gene, CDR1 is MGHRA and CDR2 is YSYEKL. This CDR3 contains 15 residues. The CDR3 is CASSHSGTGTYEQYF. The DNA of the CDR3 is TGCGCCAGCAGCCACTCCGGGACAGGTACCTACGAGCAGTACTTC.

This clone was recorded once. This chain joins TRBV4-1 and TRBJ2-6; D uncertain. The V and J ends lost 0 bases and 0 bases respectively, with 12 bases between them. The CDR3 is 18 residues long. Germline CDR1 and CDR2: MGHRA and YSYEKL. Written as DNA, the CDR3 is TGCGCCAGCAGCCAAGAAATGGGTCAACTCTCTGGGGCCAACGTCCTGACTTTC. Its protein product is CASSQEMGQLSGANVLTF.

The DNA of the CDR3 is TGCGCCAGCAGCCAATACAGGGGGAACACTGAAGCTTTCTTT. Its translation: CASSQYRGNTEAFF. The rearrangement uses TRBV4-1 and TRBJ1-1; 7 nucleotides match TRBD1. CDR1 MGHRA and CDR2 YSYEKL come from the germline V gene. J gave up 1 base and V 2 bases, and 1 base lay outside the gene matches. The CDR3 length is 14 residues.

Notes on this clone: This sample includes further DNA sequences coding for the same CDR3. The chain combines TRBV18 with TRBJ2-7; D ambiguous. The V and J ends lost 4 bases and 1 base respectively, with 2 bases between them. The CDR3 has 11 residues. Germline V gene lookup returns CDR1 KGHSH and CDR2 LQKENI. CDR3 DNA sequence: TGTGCCAGCTCACTTTCCTACGAGCAGTACTTC. This translates into CASSLSYEQYF.

The rearrangement links TRBV7-3 to TRBJ2-1; tentative D call: TRBD1 (7 bases). The CDR3 is made up of 15 amino acids. V was shortened by 5 bases and J by 4 bases, with 15 bases between the two germline ends. Germline loops: CDR1 SGHTA, CDR2 FQGTGA. In DNA form, the CDR3 reads TGTGCCAGCAGCCCGCACGGGGGACAGTACAATGAGCAGTTCTTC. Translating it yields CASSPHGGQYNEQFF.

The rearrangement uses TRBV9 and TRBJ2-3, with a tentative D call TRBD2 (6 bases). Trimming took 1 base from V and 3 from J, leaving 21 bases between them. Germline V CDR1 and CDR2: SGDLS, YYNGEE. The CDR3 loop spans 18 amino acids. The DNA of the CDR3 is TGTGCCAGCAGCGTATACGGCCTCGGAGGGAGTCGGACAGATACGCAGTATTTT. Amino acid sequence: CASSVYGLGGSRTDTQYF.

The chain uses TRBV6-4 and TRBJ1-1; D ambiguous. CDR1 MRHNA and CDR2 SNTAGT come from the germline V gene. This CDR3 is 14 amino acids long. V lost 7 bases, J lost 0 bases, and 12 bases lay in between. The CDR3 protein is CASNLIVMNTEAFF. CDR3 in DNA: TGTGCCAGCAACCTAATAGTTATGAACACTGAAGCTTTCTTT.

The V and J genes are TRBV5-1 and TRBJ2-1, with 7 bases lining up with TRBD2. Germline V gives CDR1 SGHRS, CDR2 YFSETQ. Trimming at V came to 10 bases and at J to 5 bases, leaving 12 bases not matched to a gene. The CDR3 consists of 14 residues. The CDR3 DNA sequence: TGCGCCCCCACCAAAGCGGGACTGCACAATGAGCAGTTCTTC. This translates into CAPTKAGLHNEQFF.

V is TRBV29-1 and J is TRBJ1-1; 7 positions agree with TRBD1. Germline values: CDR1 SQVTM, CDR2 ANQGSEA. J lost 10 bases, V lost 4 bases, and 6 bases had no gene match. CDR3 length: 11 amino acids. The CDR3 here is CSVGQGRRAFF. The CDR3 DNA reads as TGCAGCGTTGGACAGGGTCGACGAGCTTTCTTT.

The chain combines TRBV7-9 with TRBJ1-1, with D possibly matching TRBD1 (6 bases). Trimming removed 9 bases from V and 8 bases from J, with 13 bases in between. The CDR3 contains 11 residues. CDR1 is SEHNR and CDR2 is FQNEAQ in the germline V gene (reference sequence). The CDR3 protein is CASLGAEEAFF. The CDR3 nucleotides are TGTGCCAGTCTGGGGGCAGAAGAAGCTTTCTTT. The full variable domain, in which reference TRBV7-9 and TRBJ1-1 provide the parts outside the CDR3, is DTGVSQNPRHKITKRGQNVTFRCDPISEHNRLYWYRQTLGQGPEFLTYFQNEAQLEKSRLLSDRFSAERPKGSFSTLEIQRTEQGDSAMYLCASLGAEEAFFGQGTRLTVV.

The rearrangement uses TRBV7-9 and TRBJ2-5; 9 bases map to TRBD2. The assigned J gene may be wrong: the sequence end matches TRBJ2-7 better. CDR3 size: 15 residues. Germline loops: CDR1 SEHNR, CDR2 FQNEAQ (reference sequence). The CDR3 region is CASILSGGNSYEQYF. CDR3 nucleotides: TGTGCCAGCATCCTTAGCGGGGGAAACTCCTACGAGCAGTACTTC.

The rearrangement joins TRBV7-9 to TRBJ1-2, with 8 bases aligning to TRBD1. The CDR3 contains 15 residues. The V gene end was trimmed by 5 bases and the J gene end by 8 bases; junction bases not matched to a gene: 13. The germline V gene encodes CDR1 SEHNR and CDR2 FQNEAQ (reference sequence). CDR3 nucleotide sequence: TGTGCCAGCAGCCCTCGGACAGGGCTGGAGGAGGGCTACACCTTC. Translated: CASSPRTGLEEGYTF.

The chain carries TRBV5-1 and TRBJ1-4; no clear D. Trimming stripped 1 base from V and 0 bases from J, with 22 bases between. The CDR3 is 20 residues long. The germline V gene encodes CDR1 SGHRS and CDR2 YFSETQ. The DNA for the CDR3 is TGCGCCAGCAGCTTGACAACTGAATCGAGTCGAGGTGCAACTAATGAAAAACTGTTTTTT. Protein: CASSLTTESSRGATNEKLFF.

This sequence joins TRBV7-9 and TRBJ1-1; TRBD1 matches 7 bases. Germline CDR1 SEHNR, CDR2 FQNEAQ (reference sequence). CDR3 length: 16 amino acids. Germline trimming cut 7 bases from V and 5 bases from J; bases unmatched to any gene: 16. This CDR3 is CASTWGSTGVRTEAFF. The CDR3 DNA follows: TGTGCCAGCACCTGGGGTAGTACAGGGGTCCGGACTGAAGCTTTCTTT.

The CDR3 coding sequence is TGTGCCAGCAGTGGGCGAGGCTACACCTTC. It codes for CASSGRGYTF. The chain combines TRBV2 with TRBJ1-2; D is unclear. V was clipped by 4 bases and J by 8 bases, with 5 bases between them. Per the germline V gene, CDR1 is SNHLY and CDR2 is FYNNEI. The CDR3 runs 10 residues.